One T cell receptor (beta chain) is described in this entry. The data stem from a study of T cells of healthy individuals. TCRdb redid the calling of the 5' RACE reads with MiXCR, one entry per CDR3 protein. Of about 63,000 distinct CDR3 sequences in the sample, 15% to 20% are singletons; the top ten hold about 4.3%. J gave up 6 bases and V 4 bases, and 6 bases lay outside the gene matches. Germline V gives CDR1 MNHEY, CDR2 SMNVEV (reference sequence). This CDR3 has 14 amino acids. The rearrangement links TRBV27 to TRBJ2-5, with 9 bases that match TRBD1. The sequence came from a human donor in good health. In DNA form, the CDR3 reads TGTGCCAGCAGTTCGGCGGGACAGGGAAAGACCCAGTACTTC. Residues: CASSSAGQGKTQYF.